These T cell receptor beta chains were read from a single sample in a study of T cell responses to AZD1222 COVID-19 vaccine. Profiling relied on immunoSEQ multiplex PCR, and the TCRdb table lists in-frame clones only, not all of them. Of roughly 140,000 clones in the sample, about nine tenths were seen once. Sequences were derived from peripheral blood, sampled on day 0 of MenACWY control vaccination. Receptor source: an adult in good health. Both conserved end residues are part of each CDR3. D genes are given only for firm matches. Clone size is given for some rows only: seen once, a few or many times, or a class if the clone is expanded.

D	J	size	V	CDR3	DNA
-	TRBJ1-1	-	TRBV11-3	CASSIRSTEAFF	TGTGCCAGCAGTATTAGGAGCACTGAAGCTTTCTTT
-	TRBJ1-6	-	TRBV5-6	CASSLAKGRSYNSPLHF	TGTGCCAGCAGCTTGGCGAAGGGAAGGTCCTATAATTCACCCCTCCACTTT
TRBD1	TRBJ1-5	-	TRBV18	CASSPLAGQGHQPQHF	TGTGCCAGCTCACCCCTCGCCGGACAGGGACATCAGCCCCAGCATTTT
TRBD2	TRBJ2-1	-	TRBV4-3	CASSHRLAGENLNEQFF	TGCGCCAGCAGCCACCGACTAGCGGGCGAAAATCTCAATGAGCAGTTCTTC
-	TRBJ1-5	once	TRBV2	CASSDNGQPQHF	TGTGCCAGCAGTGACAACGGGCAGCCCCAGCATTTT
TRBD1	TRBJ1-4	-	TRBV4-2	CASSQTGTGGLNEKLFF	TGTGCCAGCAGCCAAACCGGGACAGGGGGTTTAAATGAAAAACTGTTTTTT
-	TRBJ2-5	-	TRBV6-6	CASSSPYRDQETQYF	TGTGCCAGCAGTTCTCCCTACAGGGATCAAGAGACCCAGTACTTC
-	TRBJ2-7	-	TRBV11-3	CASSLASGVYEQYF	TGTGCCAGCAGCTTAGCCTCAGGGGTCTACGAGCAGTACTTC
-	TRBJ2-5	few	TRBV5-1	CASSLVQGGETQYF	TGCGCCAGCAGCTTGGTGCAGGGTGGGGAGACCCAGTACTTC
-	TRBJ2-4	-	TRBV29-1	CSVAGKNIQYF	TGCAGCGTTGCAGGCAAAAACATTCAGTACTTC
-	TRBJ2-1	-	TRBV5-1	CASTVTKSGHYTYNEQFF	TGCGCCAGCACCGTCACAAAATCGGGACATTATACCTACAATGAGCAGTTCTTC
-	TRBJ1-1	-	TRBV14	CASSRSTNTEAFF	TGTGCCAGCAGCCGCAGCACGAACACTGAAGCTTTCTTT
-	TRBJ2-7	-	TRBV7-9	CASSSDSTGNYEQYF	TGTGCCAGCAGCTCAGACTCGACAGGAAACTACGAGCAGTACTTC
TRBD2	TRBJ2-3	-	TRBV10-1	CSQRGGSTDTQYF	TGCTCGCAGCGGGGCGGAAGCACAGATACGCAGTATTTT
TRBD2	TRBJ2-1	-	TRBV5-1	CASSSGGGQGSYNEQFF	TGCGCCAGCAGCTCGGGGGGTGGGCAGGGATCCTACAATGAGCAGTTCTTC
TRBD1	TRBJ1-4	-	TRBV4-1	CASSPGQGNEKLFF	TGCGCCAGCAGTCCGGGACAGGGGAATGAAAAACTGTTTTTT
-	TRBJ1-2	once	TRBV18	CASSPPRGQVNYGYTF	TGTGCCAGCTCACCGCCCAGGGGCCAAGTAAACTATGGCTACACCTTC
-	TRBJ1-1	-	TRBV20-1	CSAPGHSEAFF	TGCAGTGCCCCTGGGCACAGTGAAGCTTTCTTT
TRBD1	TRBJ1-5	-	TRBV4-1	CASSQDRQGGNQPQHF	TGCGCCAGCAGCCAAGATCGACAGGGGGGCAATCAGCCCCAGCATTTT
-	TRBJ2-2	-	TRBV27	CASGHGTGELFF	TGTGCCAGCGGCCATGGGACCGGGGAGCTGTTTTTT
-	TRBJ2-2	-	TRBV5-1	CASSPGHRNTGELFF	TGCGCCAGCAGCCCGGGACACAGGAACACCGGGGAGCTGTTTTTT
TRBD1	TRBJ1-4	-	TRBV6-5	CASSLGTGVNEKLFF	TGTGCCAGCAGTCTCGGGACAGGTGTTAATGAAAAACTGTTTTTT
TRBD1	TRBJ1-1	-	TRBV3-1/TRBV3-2	CASSRQGVGTEAFF	TGTGCCAGCAGCCGACAGGGAGTGGGCACTGAAGCTTTCTTT
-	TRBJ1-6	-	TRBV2	CASSEGKANNSPLHF	TGTGCCAGCAGTGAGGGCAAGGCGAATAATTCACCCCTCCACTTT
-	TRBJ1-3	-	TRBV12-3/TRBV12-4	CASSLVGNTIYF	TGTGCCAGCAGTTTAGTGGGAAACACCATATATTTT
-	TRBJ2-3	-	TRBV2	CASNYDSSTDTQYF	TGTGCCAGCAATTACGACTCTAGCACAGATACGCAGTATTTT